This T cell receptor (beta chain) emerged from a study of T cell changes during pregnancy in multiple sclerosis. CDR3 length: 16 residues. TCRdb's copy holds only in-frame clones and misses some; the assay was immunoSEQ multiplex PCR. The sample consists of over 55,000 clones, 93% of them appearing once. This rearrangement joins TRBV21-1 to TRBJ2-7; the D call in the table, TRBD1, was not verified against the DNA. TRBV21-1 is described as a pseudogene. This clonotype was obtained from a female donor with multiple sclerosis, enrolled in a pregnancy study. The sample in question was peripheral blood, obtained after pregnancy. The CDR3 nucleotides read TGTGCCAGCAGCAAAGCCCACCTCAGGGTTGGCTACGAGCAGTACTTC. This gives the protein CASSKAHLRVGYEQYF.